Listed here is a single T cell receptor beta chain. Its specificity is not known. PCR was performed using 60 Vbeta and 13 Jbeta primers. Here immunoSEQ multiplex PCR was the method, and the copy in TCRdb shows in-frame clones only, minus some. This table has 70,000 to 80,000 clones, nearly 80% appearing once. This sample is part of a study of cytomegalovirus exposure and HLA in healthy donors. V gave up 4 bases and J gave up 2 bases; unmatched junction bases: 4. This CDR3 spans 14 amino acids. The germline V gene encodes CDR1 SQVTM and CDR2 ANQGSEA. Study results and caveats: Cytomegalovirus status, reportedly, was diagnosed with high specificity and sensitivity by the classifier. Among TCR beta chains, those listed as cytomegalovirus-associated numbered over 150. CMV serostatus was the only immune exposure information that was available.

Sequences were obtained from PBMCs. This receptor was obtained from a woman between 35 and 50 years old in good health and CMV-seropositive. The genes are TRBV29-1 and TRBJ2-7; the match to TRBD1 covers 11 bases. CDR3 nucleotides: TGCAGCGTTGGCGGGACAGGGGGACCCTACGAGCAGTACTTC. Amino acids: CSVGGTGGPYEQYF.